This TCR beta chain was sequenced for a study of PD-1 blockade in classical Hodgkin lymphoma. The CDR3 runs 15 residues. V was cut by 7 bases and J by 4 bases, with 19 bases left in between. The germline gives CDR1 MNHNS, CDR2 SASEGT. Findings and limits, study-wide: Excluded were patients who started nivolumab under 1 year after ASCT, a group that had lower diversity. Diminished baseline TCR diversity has been reported in newly diagnosed patients relative to healthy donors.

Time point of the sample: cycle 4 day 1 (C4D1), after 6 weeks of nivolumab. Brentuximab vedotin exposure varied, and every patient relapsed after autologous stem cell transplantation. Comments on this clone: Its antigen remains unidentified.

Produced via immunoSEQ multiplex PCR; TCRdb's table is partial and in-frame only. The sample holds about 41,000 clones, approximately 70% seen once. The receptor's source is a human donor with classical Hodgkin lymphoma. Sequenced here: peripheral blood mononuclear cells (PBMCs), sampled before the fourth cycle of nivolumab. This sequence joins TRBV6-1 and TRBJ1-2, with D perhaps TRBD1 (6 bases). The CDR3, as DNA: TGTGCCAGCATTCTCTCCCGGGGGGCCCTCTATGGCTACACCTTC. Protein product: CASILSRGALYGYTF.